Presented here are 10 T cell receptor beta chains from one specimen sequenced in a study of blood T cell repertoires in COVID-19. Assay used: immunoSEQ multiplex PCR; TCRdb lists only in-frame clones, some missing. The top ten hold about 4.5% of the sample, which has some 270,000 clones, 89% seen once. Sequencing was done on a sample of peripheral blood. The origin of the receptors is a woman aged 40 to 50 who had recovered from COVID-19.

The chain is built from TRBV27 and TRBJ2-5; 7 nucleotides agree with TRBD1. The CDR3 covers 13 residues. J lost 7 bases, V lost 4 bases, and 6 bases had no gene match. CDR1 MNHEY and CDR2 SMNVEV come from the germline V gene (reference sequence). The CDR3 DNA follows: TGTGCCAGCAGTTGGGACAGAGAGGGGACCCAGTACTTC. It yields the protein CASSWDREGTQYF.

J is TRBJ1-1 and V is TRBV18; D possibly corresponds to TRBD1 (5 bases). Germline CDR1 and CDR2: KGHSH and LQKENI. This CDR3 has 15 residues. Trimming removed 6 bases at V and 3 bases at J, with 17 bases between. The CDR3 region has the DNA TGTGCCAGCTCGGCTGGATCAGGGCAGCACACTGAAGCTTTCTTT. It encodes CASSAGSGQHTEAFF.

The rearrangement uses TRBV2 and TRBJ2-1, with 9 bases aligning to TRBD1. CDR1 is SNHLY and CDR2 is FYNNEI in the germline V gene. J gave up 3 bases and V 5 bases, and 5 bases lay outside the gene matches. This CDR3 is built from 15 residues. The CDR3 protein is CASSPPGQGYNEQFF. The CDR3 coding sequence is TGTGCCAGCAGTCCGCCGGGACAGGGCTACAATGAGCAGTTCTTC.

The chain uses TRBV4-3 and TRBJ2-1, with 8 bases identical to TRBD1. The CDR3 runs 16 residues. The junction had 6 bases not matched to a gene; V was cut back by 1 base and J by 4 bases. Germline CDR1 is LGHNA and CDR2 is YSLEER. The CDR3 bases are TGCGCCAGCAGCCAAGTGTCACAGGGGGATTACAATGAGCAGTTCTTC. Amino acid sequence: CASSQVSQGDYNEQFF.

V usage is TRBV7-9 and J usage is TRBJ2-7, with D possibly matching TRBD1 (6 bases). Germline loops: CDR1 SEHNR, CDR2 FQNEAQ (reference sequence). Trimming stripped 5 bases from V and 4 bases from J, with 24 bases between. This CDR3 contains 17 residues. The CDR3 region is CASSPWGQGPSSYEQYF. In DNA, the CDR3 is TGTGCCAGCAGCCCATGGGGTCAGGGGCCCTCATCATACGAGCAGTACTTC.

The gene calls are TRBV5-4 and TRBJ2-2; D remains unclear. V was trimmed by 0 bases and J by 4 bases, leaving 7 bases between them. CDR3 length: 14 amino acids. Germline CDR1 SGHNT, CDR2 YYREEE (reference sequence). CDR3: CASSLEAGTGELFF. The DNA of the CDR3 is TGTGCCAGCAGCTTGGAGGCAGGCACCGGGGAGCTGTTTTTT.

The chain links TRBV3-1 (or the pseudogene TRBV3-2) to TRBJ1-1; TRBD1 matches 10 bases. The CDR3 length is 16 residues. The V gene's germline CDR1 is LGHDT and CDR2 YNNKEL (reference sequence). The ends lost 1 base at V and 7 bases at J; junction bases unmatched: 9. CDR3 loop: CASSQAAGGTGVEAFF. The CDR3 nucleotides are TGTGCCAGCAGCCAAGCCGCGGGCGGGACAGGGGTTGAAGCTTTCTTT.

The V and J genes are TRBV2 and TRBJ1-3, with TRBD1 as a possible D gene (6 bases). V lost 4 bases to trimming and J lost 3 bases, with 10 bases between them. CDR3 size: 14 residues. CDR1 is SNHLY, CDR2 FYNNEI, per germline. The CDR3 DNA reads TGTGCCAGCAGTGTGTGGACAGATGGAAACACCATATATTTT. This encodes CASSVWTDGNTIYF.

This clone was seen only once. CDR3 sequence: CASSYSGRGEQYV. As DNA, the CDR3 is TGTGCCAGCAGTTACTCAGGTCGGGGGGAGCAGTACGTC. The chain couples TRBV6-2 or TRBV6-3 to TRBJ2-7; possible D gene TRBD2, 6 bases. V was cut by 0 bases and J by 7 bases, with 10 bases left in between. Germline V CDR1 and CDR2: MNHEY, SVGEGT. The CDR3 length is 13 residues.

The J gene is TRBJ2-1, the V gene TRBV6-1; no definite D call. This CDR3 spans 13 amino acids. V lost 3 bases to trimming and J lost 11 bases, with 14 bases between them. Germline lookup yields CDR1 MNHNS and CDR2 SASEGT. This CDR3 reads CASSDFDNLQQFF. CDR3 bases: TGTGCCAGCAGTGATTTCGATAACTTACAGCAGTTCTTC.